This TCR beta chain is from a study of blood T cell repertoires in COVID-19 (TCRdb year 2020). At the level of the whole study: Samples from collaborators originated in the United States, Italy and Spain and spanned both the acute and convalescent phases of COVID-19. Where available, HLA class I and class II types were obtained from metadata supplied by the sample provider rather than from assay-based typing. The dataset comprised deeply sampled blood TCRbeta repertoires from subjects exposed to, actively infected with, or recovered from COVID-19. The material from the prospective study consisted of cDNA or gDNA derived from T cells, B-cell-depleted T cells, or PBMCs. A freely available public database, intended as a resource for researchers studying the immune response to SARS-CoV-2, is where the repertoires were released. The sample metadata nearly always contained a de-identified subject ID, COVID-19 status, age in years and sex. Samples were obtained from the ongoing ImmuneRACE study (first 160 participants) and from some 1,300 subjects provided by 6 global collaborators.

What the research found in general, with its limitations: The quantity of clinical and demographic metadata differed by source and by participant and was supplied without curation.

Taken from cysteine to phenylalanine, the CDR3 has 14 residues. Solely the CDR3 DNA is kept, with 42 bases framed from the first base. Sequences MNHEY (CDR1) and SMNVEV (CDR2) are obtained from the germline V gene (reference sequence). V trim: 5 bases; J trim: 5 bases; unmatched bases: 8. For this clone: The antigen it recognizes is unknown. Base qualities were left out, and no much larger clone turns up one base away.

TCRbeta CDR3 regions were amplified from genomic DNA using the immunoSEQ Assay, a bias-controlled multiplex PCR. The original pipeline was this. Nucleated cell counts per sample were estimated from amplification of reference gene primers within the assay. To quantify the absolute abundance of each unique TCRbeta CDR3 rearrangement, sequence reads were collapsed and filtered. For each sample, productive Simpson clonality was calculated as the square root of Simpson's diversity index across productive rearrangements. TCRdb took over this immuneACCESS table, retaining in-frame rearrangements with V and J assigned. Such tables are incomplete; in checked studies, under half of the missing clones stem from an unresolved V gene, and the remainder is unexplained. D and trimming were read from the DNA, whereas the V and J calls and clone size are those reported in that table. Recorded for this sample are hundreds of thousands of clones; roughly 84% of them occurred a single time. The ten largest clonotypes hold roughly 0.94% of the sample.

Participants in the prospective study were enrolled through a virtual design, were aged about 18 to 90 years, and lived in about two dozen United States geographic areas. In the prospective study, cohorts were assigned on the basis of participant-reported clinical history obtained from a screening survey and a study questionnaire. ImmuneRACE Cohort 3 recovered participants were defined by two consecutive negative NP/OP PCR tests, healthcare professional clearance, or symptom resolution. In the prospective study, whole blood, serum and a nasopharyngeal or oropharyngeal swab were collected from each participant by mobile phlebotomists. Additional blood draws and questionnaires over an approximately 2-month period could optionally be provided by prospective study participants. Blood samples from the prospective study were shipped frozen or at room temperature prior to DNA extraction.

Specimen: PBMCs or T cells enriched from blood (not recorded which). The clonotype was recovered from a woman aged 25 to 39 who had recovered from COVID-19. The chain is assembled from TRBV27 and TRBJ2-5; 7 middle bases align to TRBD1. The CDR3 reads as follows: CASSPDRLRETQYF. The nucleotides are TGTGCCAGCAGTCCGGACAGGCTTAGGGAGACCCAGTACTTC.